The rows below give T cell receptor beta chains drawn from one sample of a study of blood T cells in healthy people across ages. TCRdb itself ran the 5' RACE reads through MiXCR, one entry per CDR3 protein. The profile shows some 760,000 distinct CDR3 sequences, just under 25% of them singletons. The same data also contributed to another study, on T cells of mothers and their children.

The sequenced sample was blood. These receptors all stem from a boy younger than 18 in good health. Each CDR3 is given with its conserved first and last residue. Each record gives: clone size, J gene, V gene, D gene, CDR3 protein, CDR3 DNA. A D gene is named only where the DNA matches it firmly. Clone size is not always given. Where it is, it says once, few, many or a class for expanded clones.

NA,TRBJ2-3,TRBV28,NA,CASSSRTGPRTDTQYF,TGTGCCAGCAGCTCCCGAACGGGACCACGGACAGATACGCAGTATTTT
NA,TRBJ1-2,TRBV7-9,NA,CASSLAPGLMGYTF,TGTGCCAGCAGCTTAGCGCCAGGGCTTATGGGCTACACCTTC
NA,TRBJ2-1,TRBV6-6,NA,CASSSMGAEQFF,TGTGCCAGCAGCTCCATGGGGGCTGAGCAGTTCTTC
NA,TRBJ1-6,TRBV14,NA,CASSQGSYSPLHF,TGTGCCAGCAGCCAAGGAAGTTATTCACCCCTCCACTTT
NA,TRBJ1-2,TRBV29-1,NA,CSVVTQNYGYTF,TGCAGCGTTGTGACTCAGAACTATGGCTACACCTTC
NA,TRBJ2-5,TRBV20-1,NA,CSASTGIGETQYF,TGCAGTGCTAGCACAGGGATCGGAGAGACCCAGTACTTC
NA,TRBJ2-6,TRBV4-2,NA,CASRGSGANVPTF,TGTGCCAGCAGGGGTTCCGGGGCCAACGTCCCGACTTTC
few,TRBJ2-1,TRBV2,NA,CASRAYSSLYNEQFF,TGTGCCAGCAGAGCGTACTCTTCTCTCTACAATGAGCAGTTCTTC
few,TRBJ2-1,TRBV7-3,NA,CASSTTWADYNEQFF,TGTGCCAGCAGCACTACTTGGGCGGATTACAATGAGCAGTTCTTC
few,TRBJ2-5,TRBV3-1,NA,CASSQADGQTQYF,TGTGCCAGCAGCCAAGCAGACGGTCAGACCCAGTACTTC
NA,TRBJ1-1,TRBV7-9,NA,CASSLSQAGTTEAFF,TGTGCCAGCAGCTTATCACAGGCCGGGACCACTGAAGCTTTCTTT
few,TRBJ2-5,TRBV20-1,NA,CSAREGRTVIETQYF,TGCAGTGCTAGAGAGGGGCGCACGGTCATTGAGACCCAGTACTTC
NA,TRBJ1-1,TRBV29-1,NA,CSVEEEGRSEAFF,TGCAGCGTTGAAGAAGAGGGCCGATCTGAAGCTTTCTTT
few,TRBJ1-5,TRBV15,NA,CATSRDLLTSVNQPQHF,TGTGCCACCAGCAGAGATCTTCTGACATCAGTAAATCAGCCCCAGCATTTT
NA,TRBJ2-2,TRBV18,TRBD1,CASSPQGANTGELFF,TGTGCCAGCTCACCACAGGGGGCCAACACCGGGGAGCTGTTTTTT
few,TRBJ2-7,TRBV18,TRBD1,CASSRTGDYEQYF,TGTGCCAGCTCACGGACAGGGGACTACGAGCAGTACTTC